This T cell receptor beta chain appears in the sequencing data of a study of blood T cell repertoires in COVID-19. Per the authors' pipeline: Estimation of nucleated cell counts was performed using reference gene primer amplification. Sequencing was performed with immunoSEQ multiplex PCR; in TCRdb, only in-frame clones are kept and a portion is missing. That table is the source of V, J and clone size, and D and trimming were worked out from the DNA. The sample lists 200,000 to 250,000 clones, nearly 85% seen once, with over 4.5% in the top ten. J lost 4 bases, V lost 10 bases, and 9 bases had no gene match. The CDR3 totals 14 residues. Germline V gene data show CDR1 as MNHEY and CDR2 as SVGAGI.

The chain recombines TRBV6-5 with TRBJ2-3, with 9 nucleotides matching TRBD2. The sample taken for sequencing was peripheral blood. The origin of this receptor is a human donor in a cohort sampled during active COVID-19. The CDR3 loop reads CATRTAGGPDTQYF. Here the CDR3 DNA reads TGTGCCACCCGCACGGCGGGAGGGCCAGATACGCAGTATTTT.